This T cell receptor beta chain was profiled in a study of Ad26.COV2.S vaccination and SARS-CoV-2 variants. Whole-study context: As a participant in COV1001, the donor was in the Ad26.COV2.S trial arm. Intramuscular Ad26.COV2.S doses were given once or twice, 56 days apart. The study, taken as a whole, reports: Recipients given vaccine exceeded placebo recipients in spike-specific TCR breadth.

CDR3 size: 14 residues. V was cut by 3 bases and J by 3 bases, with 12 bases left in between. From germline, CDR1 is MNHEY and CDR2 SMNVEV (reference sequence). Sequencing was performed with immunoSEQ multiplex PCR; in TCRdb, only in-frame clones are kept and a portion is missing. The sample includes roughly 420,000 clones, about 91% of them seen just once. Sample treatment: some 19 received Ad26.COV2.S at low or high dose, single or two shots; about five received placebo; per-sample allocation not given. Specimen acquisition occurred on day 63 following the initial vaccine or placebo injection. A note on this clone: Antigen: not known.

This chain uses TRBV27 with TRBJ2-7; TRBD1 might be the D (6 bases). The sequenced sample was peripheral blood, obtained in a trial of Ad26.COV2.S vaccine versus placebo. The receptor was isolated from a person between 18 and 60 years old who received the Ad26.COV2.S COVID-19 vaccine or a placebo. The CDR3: CASSLTGHLYEQYF. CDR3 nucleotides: TGTGCCAGCAGTTTGACGGGACACCTCTACGAGCAGTACTTC.